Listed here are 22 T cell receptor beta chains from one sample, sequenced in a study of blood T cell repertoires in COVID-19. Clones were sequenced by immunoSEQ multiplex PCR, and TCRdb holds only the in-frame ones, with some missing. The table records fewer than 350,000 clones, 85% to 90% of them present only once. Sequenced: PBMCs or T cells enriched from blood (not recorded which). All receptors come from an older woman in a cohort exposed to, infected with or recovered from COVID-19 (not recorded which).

DNA of the CDR3: TGTGCCAGCAGCTTAGGGGGAGGGGGGTCCTACAATGAGCAGTTCTTC. This codes for CASSLGGGGSYNEQFF. The chain couples TRBV11-2 to TRBJ2-1, with a tentative D call TRBD2 (7 bases). The CDR3 sequence is 16 residues long. Germline V lookup: CDR1 SGHAT, CDR2 FQNNGV. The germline V and J ends were trimmed by 1 base and 1 base, with 11 bases remaining between them. The complete variable domain, with remaining parts taken from reference TRBV11-2 and TRBJ2-1, reads EAGVAQSPRYKIIEKRQSVAFWCNPISGHATLYWYQQILGQGPKLLIQFQNNGVVDDSQLPKDRFSAERLKGVDSTLKIQPAKLEDSAVYLCASSLGGGGSYNEQFFGPGTRLTVL.

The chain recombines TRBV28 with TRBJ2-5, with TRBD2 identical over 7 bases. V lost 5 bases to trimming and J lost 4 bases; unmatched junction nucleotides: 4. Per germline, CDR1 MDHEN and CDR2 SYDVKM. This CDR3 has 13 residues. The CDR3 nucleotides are TGTGCCAGCAGTCGGCCGGGGGGAGAGACCCAGTACTTC. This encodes CASSRPGGETQYF.

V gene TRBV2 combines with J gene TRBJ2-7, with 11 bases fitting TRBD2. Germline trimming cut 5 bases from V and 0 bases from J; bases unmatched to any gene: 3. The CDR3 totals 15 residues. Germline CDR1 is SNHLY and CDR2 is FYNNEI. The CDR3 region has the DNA TGTGCCAGCAGTCACGGACTAGCGGGCTCCTACGAGCAGTACTTC. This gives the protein CASSHGLAGSYEQYF.

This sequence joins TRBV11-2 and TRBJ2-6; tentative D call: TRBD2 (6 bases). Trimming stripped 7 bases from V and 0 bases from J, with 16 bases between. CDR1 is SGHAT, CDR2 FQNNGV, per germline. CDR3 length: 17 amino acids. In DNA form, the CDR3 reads TGTGCCAGCACCCTTAGCGGCCTTAACTCTGGGGCCAACGTCCTGACTTTC. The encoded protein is CASTLSGLNSGANVLTF.

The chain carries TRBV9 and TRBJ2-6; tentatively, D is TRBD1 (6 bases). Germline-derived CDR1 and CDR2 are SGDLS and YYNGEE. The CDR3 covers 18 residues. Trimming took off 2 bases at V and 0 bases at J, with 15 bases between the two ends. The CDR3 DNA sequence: TGTGCCAGCAGCGTTCATCCAGGGGCCCTCTCTGGGGCCAACGTCCTGACTTTC. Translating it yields CASSVHPGALSGANVLTF.

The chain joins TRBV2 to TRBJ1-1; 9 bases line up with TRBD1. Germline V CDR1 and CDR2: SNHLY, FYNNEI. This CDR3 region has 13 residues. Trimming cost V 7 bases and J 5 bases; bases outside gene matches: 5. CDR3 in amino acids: CASMGTGKTEAFF. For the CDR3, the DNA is TGTGCCAGCATGGGGACAGGGAAAACTGAAGCTTTCTTT.

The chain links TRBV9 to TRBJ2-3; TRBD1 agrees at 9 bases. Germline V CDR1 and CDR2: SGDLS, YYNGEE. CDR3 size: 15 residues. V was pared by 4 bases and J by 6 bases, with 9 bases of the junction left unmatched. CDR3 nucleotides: TGTGCCAGCAGCTACAGGGACAGGGAATCGGATACGCAGTATTTT. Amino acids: CASSYRDRESDTQYF. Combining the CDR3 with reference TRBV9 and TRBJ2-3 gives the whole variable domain DSGVTQTPKHLITATGQRVTLRCSPRSGDLSVYWYQQSLDQGLQFLIQYYNGEERAKGNILERFSAQQFPDLHSELNLSSLELGDSALYFCASSYRDRESDTQYFGPGTRLTVL.

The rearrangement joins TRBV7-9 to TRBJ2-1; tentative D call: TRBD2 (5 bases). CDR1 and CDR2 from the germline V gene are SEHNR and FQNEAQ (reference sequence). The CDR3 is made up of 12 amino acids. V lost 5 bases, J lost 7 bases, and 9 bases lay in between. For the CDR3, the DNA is TGTGCCAGCAGCCGCACTAGTAATGAGCAGTTCTTC. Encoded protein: CASSRTSNEQFF. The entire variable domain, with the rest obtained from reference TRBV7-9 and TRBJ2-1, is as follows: DTGVSQNPRHKITKRGQNVTFRCDPISEHNRLYWYRQTLGQGPEFLTYFQNEAQLEKSRLLSDRFSAERPKGSFSTLEIQRTEQGDSAMYLCASSRTSNEQFFGPGTRLTVL.

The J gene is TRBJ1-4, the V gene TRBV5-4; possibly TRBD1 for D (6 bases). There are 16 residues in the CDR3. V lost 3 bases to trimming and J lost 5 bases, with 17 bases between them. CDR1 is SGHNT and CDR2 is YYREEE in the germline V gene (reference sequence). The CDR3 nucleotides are TGTGCCAGCAGCTATGGGGGACAAGCCATGAATGAAAAACTGTTTTTT. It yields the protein CASSYGGQAMNEKLFF. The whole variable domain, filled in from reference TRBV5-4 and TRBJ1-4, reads ETGVTQSPTHLIKTRGQQVTLRCSSQSGHNTVSWYQQALGQGPQFIFQYYREEENGRGNFPPRFSGLQFPNYSSELNVNALELDDSALYLCASSYGGQAMNEKLFFGSGTQLSVL.

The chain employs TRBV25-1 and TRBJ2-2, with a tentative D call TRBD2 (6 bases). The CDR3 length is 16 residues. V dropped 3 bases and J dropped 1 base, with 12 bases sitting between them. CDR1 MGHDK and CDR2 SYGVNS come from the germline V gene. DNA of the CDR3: TGTGCCAGCAGTGAGCTTTTGCGGGGGAACACCGGGGAGCTGTTTTTT. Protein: CASSELLRGNTGELFF.

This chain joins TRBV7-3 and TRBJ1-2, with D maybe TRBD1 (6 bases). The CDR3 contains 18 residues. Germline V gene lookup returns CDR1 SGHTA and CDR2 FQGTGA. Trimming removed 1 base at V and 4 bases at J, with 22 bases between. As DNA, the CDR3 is TGTGCCAGCAGCTTAAAACCGAACTCTCCCGGGACAAGCTATGGCTACACCTTC. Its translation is CASSLKPNSPGTSYGYTF.

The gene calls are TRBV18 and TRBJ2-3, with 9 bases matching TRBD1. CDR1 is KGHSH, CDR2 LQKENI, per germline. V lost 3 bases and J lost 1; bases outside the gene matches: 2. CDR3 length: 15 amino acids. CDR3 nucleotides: TGTGCCAGCTCACCCCGACAGGGGGGCACAGATACGCAGTATTTT. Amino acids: CASSPRQGGTDTQYF.

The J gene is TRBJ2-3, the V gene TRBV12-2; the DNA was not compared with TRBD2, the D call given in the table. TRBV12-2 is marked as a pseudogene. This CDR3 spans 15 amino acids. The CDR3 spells CASRLDGGAPDTQYF. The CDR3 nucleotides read TGTGCAAGTCGCTTAGATGGAGGAGCACCAGATACGCAGTATTTT.

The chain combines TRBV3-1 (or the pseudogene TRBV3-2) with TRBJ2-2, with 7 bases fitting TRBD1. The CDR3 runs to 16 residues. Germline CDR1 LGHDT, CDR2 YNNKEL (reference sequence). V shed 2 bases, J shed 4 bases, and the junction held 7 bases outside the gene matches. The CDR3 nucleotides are TGTGCCAGCAGCCAAAGACAGGGTAGGGGCACCGGGGAGCTGTTTTTT. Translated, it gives CASSQRQGRGTGELFF.

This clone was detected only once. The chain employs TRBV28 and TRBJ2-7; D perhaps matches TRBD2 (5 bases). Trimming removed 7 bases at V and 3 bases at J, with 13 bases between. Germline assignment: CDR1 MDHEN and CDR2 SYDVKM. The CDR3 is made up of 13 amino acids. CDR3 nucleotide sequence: TGTGCCAGCACCGTCGAGAGCGGCTACGAGCAGTACTTC. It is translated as CASTVESGYEQYF.

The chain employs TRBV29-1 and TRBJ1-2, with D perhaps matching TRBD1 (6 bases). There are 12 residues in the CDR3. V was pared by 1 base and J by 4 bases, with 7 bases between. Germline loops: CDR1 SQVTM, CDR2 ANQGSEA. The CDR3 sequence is CSVEGGGYGYTF. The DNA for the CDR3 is TGCAGCGTTGAAGGAGGGGGCTATGGCTACACCTTC.

Here the CDR3 DNA reads TGTGCCAGCAGTTTGGGGCAGGGGGGAGGGTTCTTC. Translating gives CASSLGQGGGFF. The chain carries TRBV28 and TRBJ2-1; D perhaps matches TRBD1 (7 bases). V gave up 3 bases and J gave up 15 bases, with 15 bases separating them. The CDR3 contains 12 residues. CDR1 is MDHEN and CDR2 is SYDVKM in the germline V gene.

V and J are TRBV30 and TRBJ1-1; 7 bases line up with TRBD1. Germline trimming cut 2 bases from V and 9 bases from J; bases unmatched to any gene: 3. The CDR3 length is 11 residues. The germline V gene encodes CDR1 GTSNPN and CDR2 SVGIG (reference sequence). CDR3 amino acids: CAWSSDRQAFF. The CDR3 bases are TGTGCCTGGAGTTCGGACAGGCAAGCTTTCTTT.

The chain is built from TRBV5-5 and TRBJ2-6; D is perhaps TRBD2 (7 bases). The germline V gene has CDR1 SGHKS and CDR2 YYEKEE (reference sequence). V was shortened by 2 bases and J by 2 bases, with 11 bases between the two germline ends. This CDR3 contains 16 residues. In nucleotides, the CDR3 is TGTGCCAGCAGCTTTTGGGGGGGCCCTGGGGCCAACGTCCTGACTTTC. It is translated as CASSFWGGPGANVLTF. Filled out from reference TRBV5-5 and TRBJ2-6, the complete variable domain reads DAGVTQSPTHLIKTRGQQVTLRCSPISGHKSVSWYQQVLGQGPQFIFQYYEKEERGRGNFPDRFSARQFPNYSSELNVNALLLGDSALYLCASSFWGGPGANVLTFGAGSRLTVL.

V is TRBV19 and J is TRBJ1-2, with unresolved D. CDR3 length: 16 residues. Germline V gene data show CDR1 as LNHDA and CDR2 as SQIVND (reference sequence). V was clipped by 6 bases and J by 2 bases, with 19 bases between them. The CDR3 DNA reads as TGTGCCAGTAGGCTCCTAATGGAGGCTCCAAACTATGGCTACACCTTC. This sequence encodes CASRLLMEAPNYGYTF.

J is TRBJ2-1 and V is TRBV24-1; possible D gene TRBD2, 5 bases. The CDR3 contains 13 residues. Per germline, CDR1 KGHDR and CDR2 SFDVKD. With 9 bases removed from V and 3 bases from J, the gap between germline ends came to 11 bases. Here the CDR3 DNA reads TGTGCCACCGGCTCCGACTACTACAATGAGCAGTTCTTC. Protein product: CATGSDYYNEQFF.

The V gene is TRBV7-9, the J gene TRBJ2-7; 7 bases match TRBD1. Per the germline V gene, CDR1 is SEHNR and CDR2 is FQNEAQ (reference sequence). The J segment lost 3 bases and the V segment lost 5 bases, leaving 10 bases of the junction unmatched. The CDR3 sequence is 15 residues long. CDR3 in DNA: TGTGCCAGCAGCCCCGGGACAGCCACCCACTACGAGCAGTACTTC. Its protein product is CASSPGTATHYEQYF.